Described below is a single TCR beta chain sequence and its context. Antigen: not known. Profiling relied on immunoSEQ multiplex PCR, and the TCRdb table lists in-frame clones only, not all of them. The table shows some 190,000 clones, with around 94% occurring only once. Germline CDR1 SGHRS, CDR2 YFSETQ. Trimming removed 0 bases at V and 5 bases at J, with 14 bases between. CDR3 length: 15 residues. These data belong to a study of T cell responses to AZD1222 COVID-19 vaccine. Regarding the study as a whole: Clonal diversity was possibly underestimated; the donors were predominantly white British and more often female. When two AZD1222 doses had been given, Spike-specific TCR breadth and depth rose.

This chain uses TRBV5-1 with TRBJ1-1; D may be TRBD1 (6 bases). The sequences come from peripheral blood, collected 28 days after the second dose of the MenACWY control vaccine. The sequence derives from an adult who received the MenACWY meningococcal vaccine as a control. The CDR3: CASSLVSQGGTEAFF. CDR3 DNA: TGCGCCAGCAGCTTGGTGTCACAGGGTGGTACTGAAGCTTTCTTT.